The rows below give T cell receptor beta chains drawn from one sample of a study of blood T cells in healthy people across ages. TCRdb used MiXCR to reprocess the 5' RACE reads, holding one entry per CDR3 protein. Of about 1.8 million distinct CDR3 sequences in the sample, about 50% were seen once. The sample comprised blood. These receptors originate from a woman between 35 and 50 years old in good health. CDR3s include the opening cysteine and the closing phenylalanine or tryptophan. A D gene is named only where the DNA matches it firmly. Clone size is shown for a subset of rows, as once, few, many or a class of expanded clone.

few	TRBJ2-7	TRBV7-2	TRBD2	TGTGCCAGCAAGAGCCAGCGGGGGGGCCACTACGAGCAGTACTTC	CASKSQRGGHYEQYF
-	TRBJ2-1	TRBV4-1	-	TGCGCCAGCAGCCCAACCCCGGGGCCCTCCTACAATGAGCAGTTCTTC	CASSPTPGPSYNEQFF
-	TRBJ1-2	TRBV28	-	TGTGCCAGCTTAGGGGGGGGCTATGGCTACACCTTC	CASLGGGYGYTF
-	TRBJ2-3	TRBV14	-	TGTGCCAGCAGCCAACCCTTCACTACGCAGTATTTT	CASSQPFTTQYF
-	TRBJ1-2	TRBV24-1	-	TGTGCCACCAGTGATAATACAGGGAAGTCTGGCGGCTACACCTTC	CATSDNTGKSGGYTF
-	TRBJ2-7	TRBV7-2	-	TGTGCCAGCAGCTTAGGCCCGGGGCGCGCCAACGAGCAGTACTTC	CASSLGPGRANEQYF
-	TRBJ1-1	TRBV29-1	-	TGCAGCGCACGTACAGGGAAGAACGCTGAAGCTTTCTTT	CSARTGKNAEAFF
few	TRBJ2-7	TRBV4-3	TRBD1	TGCGCCAGCAGCCAAGAATTCAGGGGGACCAACGAGCAGTACTTC	CASSQEFRGTNEQYF
once	TRBJ2-1	TRBV20-1	TRBD2	TGCAGTGCTAGACCTGCCGGGACTAGCGGGGCCCACAATGAGCAGTTCTTC	CSARPAGTSGAHNEQFF
-	TRBJ2-3	TRBV7-2	TRBD2	TGTGCCAGCAGCTTTCGGACTAGCGAAGATACGCAGTATTTT	CASSFRTSEDTQYF
-	TRBJ2-7	TRBV20-1	-	TGCAGTGCTAGAGATGGAGCGGGCTCCTACAATGAGCAGTACTTC	CSARDGAGSYNEQYF
-	TRBJ2-7	TRBV7-2	-	TGTGCCAGCAGCTTAGCGCCTCAGGGGATCTACGAGCAGTACTTC	CASSLAPQGIYEQYF
-	TRBJ2-3	TRBV20-1	-	TGCAGTGTACGCAGGGCCAGCACAGATACGCAGTATTTT	CSVRRASTDTQYF
-	TRBJ2-3	TRBV7-2	-	TGTGCCAGCAGCTTAGCGTGGCCGACCACAGATACGCAGTATTTT	CASSLAWPTTDTQYF
few	TRBJ2-1	TRBV6-5	-	TGTGCCAGCAGTTACGGAGGGGGTGTGGCGGGGAAATCAAGTGAGCAGTTCTTC	CASSYGGGVAGKSSEQFF
few	TRBJ2-1	TRBV15	TRBD1	TGTGCCACCGGGGACAGGAGAGATGAGCAGTTCTTC	CATGDRRDEQFF
-	TRBJ2-7	TRBV5-1	-	TGCGCCGGCAGCTGGACTGGGAGCTCCTACGAGCAGTACTTC	CAGSWTGSSYEQYF
-	TRBJ2-6	TRBV15	-	TGTGCCACCAGCAGAGAGGTACAGTCTTCATCCGTCCTGACTTTC	CATSREVQSSSVLTF
-	TRBJ1-5	TRBV28	-	TGTGCCAGTCAACCCGCGGGGGATCACAATCAGCCCCAGCATTTT	CASQPAGDHNQPQHF
few	TRBJ2-7	TRBV15	TRBD1	TGTGCCACCAGCAGTAGACAGGGCAACCGCTACGAGCAGTACTTC	CATSSRQGNRYEQYF
-	TRBJ2-5	TRBV27	-	TGTGCCAGCAGTTTGGCTCAGGGTCCCCTAAGAGAGACCCAGTACTTC	CASSLAQGPLRETQYF
-	TRBJ1-6	TRBV7-2	-	TGTGCCAGCAGCTTACAAGGCTTTGGTAATTCACCCCTCCACTTT	CASSLQGFGNSPLHF
few	TRBJ1-2	TRBV7-6	-	TGTGCCAGCAGCTCCGGACAGTTCTTCTATGGCTACACCTTC	CASSSGQFFYGYTF
-	TRBJ1-2	TRBV20-1	-	TGCAGTGCTAGATTTTTTAACTATGGCTACACCTTC	CSARFFNYGYTF
few	TRBJ2-7	TRBV7-9	-	TGTGCCAGCAGCTTCGGCAGGGCATACGACTACGAGCAGTACTTC	CASSFGRAYDYEQYF
-	TRBJ1-5	TRBV29-1	-	TGCAGCGTTCCGAAGGGTGGGGATGATCGCAATCAGCCCCAGCATTTT	CSVPKGGDDRNQPQHF
-	TRBJ2-1	TRBV28	-	TGTGCCAGCAGTAAACTGGATCCAAATGAGCAGTTCTTC	CASSKLDPNEQFF
-	TRBJ2-5	TRBV12-3/TRBV12-4	TRBD2	TGTGCCAGCAGTGGAGCGGGGGACCAAGAGACCCAGTACTTC	CASSGAGDQETQYF
-	TRBJ2-3	TRBV12-3/TRBV12-4	-	TGTGCCAGCAGTAGGGCGCGGGATATAGATACGCAGTATTTT	CASSRARDIDTQYF
-	TRBJ1-2	TRBV20-1	TRBD1	TGCAGTGCTAGAGATCAGGGGGCTGGTGGCTACACCTTC	CSARDQGAGGYTF